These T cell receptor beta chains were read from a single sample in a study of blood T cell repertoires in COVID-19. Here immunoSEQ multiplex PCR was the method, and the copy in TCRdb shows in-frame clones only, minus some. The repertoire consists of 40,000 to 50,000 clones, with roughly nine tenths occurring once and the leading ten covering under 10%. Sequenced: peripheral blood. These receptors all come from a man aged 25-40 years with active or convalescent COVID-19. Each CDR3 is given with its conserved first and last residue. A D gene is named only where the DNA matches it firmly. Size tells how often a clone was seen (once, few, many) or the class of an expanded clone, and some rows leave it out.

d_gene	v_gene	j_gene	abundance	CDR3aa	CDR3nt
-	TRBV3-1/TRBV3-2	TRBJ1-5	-	CASSQGGAVTPQHF	TGTGCCAGCAGCCAAGGGGGCGCGGTCACGCCCCAGCATTTT
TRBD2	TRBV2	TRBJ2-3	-	CASPSPGLAGVTQYF	TGTGCCAGCCCCTCCCCGGGACTAGCGGGAGTTACGCAGTATTTT
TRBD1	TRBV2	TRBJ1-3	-	CASSVSRQGVGNTIYF	TGTGCCAGCAGTGTAAGCCGACAGGGGGTTGGAAACACCATATATTTT
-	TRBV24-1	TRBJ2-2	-	CATSDPVRGTGELFF	TGTGCCACCAGTGATCCCGTTAGGGGGACCGGGGAGCTGTTTTTT
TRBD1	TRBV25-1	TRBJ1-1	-	CASSPGTGLNTEAFF	TGTGCCAGCTCCCCAGGGACAGGCCTAAACACTGAAGCTTTCTTT
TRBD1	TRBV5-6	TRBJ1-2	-	CASSKRQGATYGYTF	TGTGCCAGCAGCAAGCGACAGGGGGCCACCTATGGCTACACCTTC
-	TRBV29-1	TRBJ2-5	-	CSATGTGETQYF	TGCAGCGCTACAGGGACGGGGGAGACCCAGTACTTC
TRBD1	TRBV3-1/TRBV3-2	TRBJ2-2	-	CASSQRQGVFAGELFF	TGTGCCAGCAGCCAGCGACAGGGGGTTTTCGCCGGGGAGCTGTTTTTT
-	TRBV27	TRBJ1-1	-	CASSLSHRAEAFF	TGTGCCAGCAGTTTATCGCACAGGGCTGAAGCTTTCTTT
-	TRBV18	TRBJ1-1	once	CASSRQANTEAFF	TGTGCCAGCTCACGACAGGCTAACACTGAAGCTTTCTTT
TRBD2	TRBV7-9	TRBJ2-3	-	CASSPLGAGGIDTQYF	TGTGCCAGCAGCCCACTGGGAGCGGGGGGGATAGATACGCAGTATTTT
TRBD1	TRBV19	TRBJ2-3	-	CASSIPGQGKTDTQYF	TGTGCCAGTAGTATACCCGGACAGGGGAAGACAGATACGCAGTATTTT
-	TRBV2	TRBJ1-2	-	CASSPVRQANYGYTF	TGTGCCAGCAGTCCCGTTCGGCAGGCTAACTATGGCTACACCTTC
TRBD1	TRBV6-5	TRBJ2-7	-	CASRTGMGLEQYF	TGTGCCAGCAGGACAGGGATGGGGCTCGAGCAGTACTTC
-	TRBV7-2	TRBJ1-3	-	CASSLDPNSGNTIYF	TGTGCCAGCAGCTTAGATCCCAACTCTGGAAACACCATATATTTT
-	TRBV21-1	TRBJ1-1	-	CASSVRTDDMNTEAFF	TGTGCCAGCAGCGTAAGGACAGACGATATGAACACTGAAGCTTTCTTT
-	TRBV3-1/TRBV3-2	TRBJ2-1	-	CASSQDFGAYNEQFF	TGTGCCAGCAGCCAAGATTTCGGGGCCTACAATGAGCAGTTCTTC
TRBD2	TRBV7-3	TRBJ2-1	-	CASSPTSDNEQFF	TGTGCCAGCAGCCCAACTAGCGATAATGAGCAGTTCTTC
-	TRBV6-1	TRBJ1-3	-	CASSEGYYSGNTIYF	TGTGCCAGCAGTGAAGGATACTACTCTGGAAACACCATATATTTT
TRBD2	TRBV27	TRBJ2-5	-	CASSSSGRARETQYF	TGTGCCAGCAGTTCTAGCGGGAGGGCCAGAGAGACCCAGTACTTC
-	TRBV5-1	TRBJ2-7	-	CASSAPPSGVPGYEQYF	TGCGCCAGCAGTGCCCCGCCTTCGGGGGTGCCAGGGTACGAGCAGTACTTC
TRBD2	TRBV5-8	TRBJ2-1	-	CASSGWTSGRGGNEQFF	TGTGCCAGCAGCGGATGGACTAGCGGGAGGGGTGGCAATGAGCAGTTCTTC
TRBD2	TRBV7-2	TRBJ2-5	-	CASNPGGRVAETQYF	TGTGCCAGCAATCCCGGGGGGAGGGTGGCGGAGACCCAGTACTTC
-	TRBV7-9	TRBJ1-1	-	CASGGSVTEAFF	TGTGCCAGCGGGGGGTCGGTCACTGAAGCTTTCTTT
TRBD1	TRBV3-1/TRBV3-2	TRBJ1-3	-	CASRPDRGSGNTIYF	TGTGCCAGCAGGCCTGACAGGGGATCGGGAAACACCATATATTTT
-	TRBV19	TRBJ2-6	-	CASSLQGSGANVLTF	TGTGCCAGTAGTCTGCAGGGTTCTGGGGCCAACGTCCTGACTTTC
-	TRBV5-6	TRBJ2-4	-	CASSSLDKLKNIQYF	TGTGCCAGCAGCTCACTGGACAAATTAAAAAACATTCAGTACTTC
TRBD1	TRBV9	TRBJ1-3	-	CASSVHRGLGNTIYF	TGTGCCAGCAGCGTTCACAGGGGGCTCGGAAACACCATATATTTT
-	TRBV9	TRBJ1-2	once	CASSVAPVDSIDGYTF	TGTGCCAGCAGCGTAGCCCCCGTGGACAGCATCGATGGCTACACCTTC
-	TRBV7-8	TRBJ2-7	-	CASSLEAGYEQYF	TGTGCCAGCAGCTTAGAGGCAGGCTACGAGCAGTACTTC
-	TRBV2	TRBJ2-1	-	CASSLEVPSSYNEQFF	TGTGCCAGCAGTCTTGAGGTCCCGAGCTCCTACAATGAGCAGTTCTTC
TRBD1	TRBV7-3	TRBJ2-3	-	CASSLGSGQGDTQYF	TGTGCCAGCAGCTTAGGCAGCGGACAGGGAGATACGCAGTATTTT
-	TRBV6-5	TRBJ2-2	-	CASIRTATNTGELFF	TGTGCCAGCATTCGGACAGCCACGAACACCGGGGAGCTGTTTTTT
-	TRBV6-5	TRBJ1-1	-	CASWNPGRITEAFF	TGTGCCAGCTGGAATCCGGGAAGGATCACTGAAGCTTTCTTT
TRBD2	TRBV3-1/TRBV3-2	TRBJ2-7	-	CASSRGGGAYEQYF	TGTGCCAGCAGCCGGGGCGGGGGTGCCTACGAGCAGTACTTC
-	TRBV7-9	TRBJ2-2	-	CASSLRPQGGTGELFF	TGTGCCAGCAGCTTACGTCCGCAGGGGGGCACCGGGGAGCTGTTTTTT
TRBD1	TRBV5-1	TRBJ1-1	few	CASSLAQGAYTEAFF	TGCGCCAGCAGCTTGGCCCAGGGGGCCTACACTGAAGCTTTCTTT
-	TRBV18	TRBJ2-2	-	CASSPKLAPTGELFF	TGTGCCAGCTCACCAAAACTAGCTCCCACCGGGGAGCTGTTTTTT
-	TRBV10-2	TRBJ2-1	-	CASSDGLPYNEQFF	TGCGCCAGCAGTGATGGACTGCCCTACAATGAGCAGTTCTTC
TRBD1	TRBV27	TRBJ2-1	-	CASSIRDRDPEQFF	TGTGCCAGCAGTATCCGGGACAGGGACCCTGAGCAGTTCTTC
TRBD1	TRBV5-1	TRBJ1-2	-	CASSLASGTGDYGYTF	TGCGCCAGCAGCTTGGCCTCCGGGACAGGGGACTATGGCTACACCTTC
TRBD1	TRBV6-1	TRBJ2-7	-	CASSEPGTGNSYEQYF	TGTGCCAGCAGTGAACCAGGGACAGGCAACTCCTACGAGCAGTACTTC